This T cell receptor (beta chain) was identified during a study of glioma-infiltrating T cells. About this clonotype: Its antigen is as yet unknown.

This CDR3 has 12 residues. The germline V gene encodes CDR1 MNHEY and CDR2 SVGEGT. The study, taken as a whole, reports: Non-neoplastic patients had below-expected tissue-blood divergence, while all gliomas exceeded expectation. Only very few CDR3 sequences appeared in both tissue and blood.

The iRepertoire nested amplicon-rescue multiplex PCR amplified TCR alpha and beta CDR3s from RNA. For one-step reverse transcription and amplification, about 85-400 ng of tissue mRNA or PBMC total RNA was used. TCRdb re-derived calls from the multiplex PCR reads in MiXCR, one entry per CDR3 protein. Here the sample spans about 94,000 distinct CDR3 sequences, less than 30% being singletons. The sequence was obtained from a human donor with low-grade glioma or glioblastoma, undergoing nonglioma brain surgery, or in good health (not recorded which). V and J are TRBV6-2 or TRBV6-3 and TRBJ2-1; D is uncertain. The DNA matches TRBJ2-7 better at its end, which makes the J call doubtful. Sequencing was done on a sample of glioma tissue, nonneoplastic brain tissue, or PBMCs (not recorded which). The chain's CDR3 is CAIRSRNNEQYF. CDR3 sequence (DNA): TGTGCAATCAGGAGTCGGAACAATGAGCAGTACTTC.